The next 5 T cell receptor beta chains were all read from a single sample in a study of read filtering for tumor transcriptome and immune sequencing. This library used 300 to 500 ng RNA and molecular barcoded adaptors spanning alpha/delta and beta/gamma chains. TCRdb fed the reads into MiXCR, producing one record per CDR3 protein. The data show tens of thousands of distinct CDR3 sequences, roughly 13% seen once. The source material was a population of CD138-negative cells sorted from bone marrow. Every receptor here comes from a donor over 35 with multiple myeloma.

This clonotype showed up many times. V gene TRBV7-2 combines with J gene TRBJ2-1, with no clear D. CDR3 size: 13 residues. The V gene's germline CDR1 is SGHTA and CDR2 FQGNSA. With 8 bases removed from V and 5 bases from J, the gap between germline ends came to 13 bases. CDR3 in amino acids: CASGVGANNEQFF. The DNA for the CDR3 is TGTGCCAGCGGTGTAGGAGCGAACAATGAGCAGTTCTTC.

This clonotype was seen many times. The CDR3 DNA is TGTGCCAGCAGAGAACCGGGAGGCCCAACAGATACGCAGTATTTT. It codes for CASREPGGPTDTQYF. The rearrangement joins TRBV6-5 to TRBJ2-3, with 7 bases lining up with TRBD2. The V segment lost 6 bases and the J segment 3 bases; nucleotides outside the gene matches: 9. In germline, CDR1 is MNHEY, CDR2 SVGAGI. CDR3 length: 15 amino acids.

Note on this clonotype: It is likely a read error: a sequence one base away is far more abundant. Because it lacks the conserved phenylalanine or tryptophan at the end, this CDR3 is likely a read error. The rearrangement links TRBV6-5 to TRBJ2-1, with 7 bases that match TRBD2. Germline V gene sequence: CDR1 MNHEY, CDR2 SVGAGI. The CDR3 has 15 amino acids. With 5 bases clipped from V and 0 bases from J, the junction kept 4 bases outside the gene matches. For the CDR3, the DNA is TGTGCCAGCAGTCTCCGGGGGGTCTCCTACAATGAGCAGTTCCTC. Amino acid sequence: CASSLRGVSYNEQFL.

This clonotype has a handful of counts. This clone may be a read error of a much larger clone one base away. V gene TRBV5-1 combines with J gene TRBJ1-1; D may be TRBD1 (6 bases). The length of the CDR3 is 18 residues. V lost 4 bases and J 6 bases, leaving 28 bases between the germline ends. CDR1 and CDR2 from the germline V gene are SGHRS and YFSETQ. The CDR3 protein is CASSRRGGVFSGGPEAFF. CDR3 in DNA: TGCGCCAGCAGCCGTCGGGGGGGGGTCTTCAGCGGGGGGCCTGAAGCTTTCTTT. Full variable domain (rest looked up from reference TRBV5-1 and TRBJ1-1): KAGVTQTPRYLIKTRGQQVTLSCSPISGHRSVSWYQQTPGQGLQFLFEYFSETQRNKGNFPGRFSGRQFSNSRSEMNVSTLELGDSALYLCASSRRGGVFSGGPEAFFGQGTRLTVV.

This clonotype was counted ten times or more. The chain recombines TRBV20-1 with TRBJ1-1, with D hard to call. Looked up from germline, CDR1 is DFQATT and CDR2 is SNEGSKA (reference sequence). This CDR3 has 13 residues. V lost 8 bases and J lost 1, with 14 bases in between. CDR3: CSTKTNQNTEAFF. As DNA, the CDR3 is TGCAGTACTAAGACAAACCAGAACACTGAAGCTTTCTTT.